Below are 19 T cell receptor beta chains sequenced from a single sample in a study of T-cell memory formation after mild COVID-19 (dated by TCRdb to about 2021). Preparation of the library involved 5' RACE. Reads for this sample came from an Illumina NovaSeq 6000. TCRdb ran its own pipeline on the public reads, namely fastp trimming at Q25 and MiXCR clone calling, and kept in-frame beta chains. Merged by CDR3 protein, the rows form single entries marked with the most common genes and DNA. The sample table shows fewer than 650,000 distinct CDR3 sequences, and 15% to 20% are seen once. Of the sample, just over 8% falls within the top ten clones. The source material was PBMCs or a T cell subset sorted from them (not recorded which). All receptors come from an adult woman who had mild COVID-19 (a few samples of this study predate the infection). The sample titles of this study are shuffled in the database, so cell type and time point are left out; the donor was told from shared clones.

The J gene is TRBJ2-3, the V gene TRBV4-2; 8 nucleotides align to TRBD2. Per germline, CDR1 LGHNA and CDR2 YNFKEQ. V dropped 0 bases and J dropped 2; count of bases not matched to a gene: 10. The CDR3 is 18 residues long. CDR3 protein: CASSQEPSSGGATDTQYF. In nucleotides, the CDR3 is TGTGCCAGCAGCCAAGAACCTTCGTCGGGGGGGGCCACAGATACGCAGTATTTT.

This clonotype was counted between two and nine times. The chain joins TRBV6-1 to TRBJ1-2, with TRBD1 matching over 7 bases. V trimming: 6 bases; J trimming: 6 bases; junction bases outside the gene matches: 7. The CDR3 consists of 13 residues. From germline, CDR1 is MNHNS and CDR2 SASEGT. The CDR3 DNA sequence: TGTGCCAGCAGAGACAGGGATATCGATGGCTACACCTTC. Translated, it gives CASRDRDIDGYTF.

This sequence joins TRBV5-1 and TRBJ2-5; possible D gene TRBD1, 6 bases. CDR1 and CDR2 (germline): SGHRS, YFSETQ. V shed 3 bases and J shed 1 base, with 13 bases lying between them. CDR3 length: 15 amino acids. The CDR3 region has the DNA TGCGCCAGCAGCTGGACAGATCCCAGCCAAGAGACCCAGTACTTC. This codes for CASSWTDPSQETQYF.

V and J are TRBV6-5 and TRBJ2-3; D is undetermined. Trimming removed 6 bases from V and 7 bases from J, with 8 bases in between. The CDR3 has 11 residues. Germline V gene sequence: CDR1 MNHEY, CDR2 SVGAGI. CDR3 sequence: CASRGSNTQYF. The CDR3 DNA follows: TGTGCCAGCAGGGGGTCAAATACGCAGTATTTT.

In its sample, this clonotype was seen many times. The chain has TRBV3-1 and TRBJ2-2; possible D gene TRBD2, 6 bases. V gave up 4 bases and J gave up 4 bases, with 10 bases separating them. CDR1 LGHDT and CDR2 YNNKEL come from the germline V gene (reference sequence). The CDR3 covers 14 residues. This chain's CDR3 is CASSRGLTTGELFF. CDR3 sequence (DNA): TGTGCCAGCAGCCGGGGACTGACCACCGGGGAGCTGTTTTTT.

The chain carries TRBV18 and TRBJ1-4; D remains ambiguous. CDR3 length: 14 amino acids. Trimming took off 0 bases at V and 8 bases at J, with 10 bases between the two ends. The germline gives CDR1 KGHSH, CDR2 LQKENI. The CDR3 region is CASSPPGREEKLFF. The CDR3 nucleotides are TGTGCCAGCTCACCACCAGGGAGGGAGGAAAAACTGTTTTTT.

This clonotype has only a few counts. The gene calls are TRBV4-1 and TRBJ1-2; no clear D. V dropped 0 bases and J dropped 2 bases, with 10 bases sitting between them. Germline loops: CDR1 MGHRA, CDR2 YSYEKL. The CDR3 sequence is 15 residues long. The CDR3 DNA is TGCGCCAGCAGCCAAGAGGGAGACGGGAACTATGGCTACACCTTC. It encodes CASSQEGDGNYGYTF.

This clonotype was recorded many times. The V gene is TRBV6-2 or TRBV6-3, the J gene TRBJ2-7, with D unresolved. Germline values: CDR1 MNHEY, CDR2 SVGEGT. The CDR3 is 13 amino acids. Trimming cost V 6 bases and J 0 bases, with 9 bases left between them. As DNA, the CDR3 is TGTGCCAGCAGGGGCTCATACTCCTACGAGCAGTACTTC. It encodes CASRGSYSYEQYF.

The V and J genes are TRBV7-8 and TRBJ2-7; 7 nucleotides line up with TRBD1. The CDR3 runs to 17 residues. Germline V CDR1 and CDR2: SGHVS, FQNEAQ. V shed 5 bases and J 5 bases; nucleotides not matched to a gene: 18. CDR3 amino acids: CASSLDRQGHSGDEQYF. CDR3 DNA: TGTGCCAGCAGCCTTGACCGACAGGGACACTCCGGGGACGAGCAGTACTTC.

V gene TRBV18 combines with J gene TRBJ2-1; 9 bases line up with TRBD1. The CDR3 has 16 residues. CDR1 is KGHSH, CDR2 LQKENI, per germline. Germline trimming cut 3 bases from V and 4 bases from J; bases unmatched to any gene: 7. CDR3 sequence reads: CASSPYRDRDYNEQFF. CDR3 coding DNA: TGTGCCAGCTCACCCTACCGGGACAGGGATTACAATGAGCAGTTCTTC.

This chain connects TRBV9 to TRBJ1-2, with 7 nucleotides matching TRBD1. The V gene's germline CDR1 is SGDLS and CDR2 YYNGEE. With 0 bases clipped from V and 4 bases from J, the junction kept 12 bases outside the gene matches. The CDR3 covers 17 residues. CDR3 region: CASSVDGTTAGGYGYTF. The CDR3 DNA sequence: TGTGCCAGCAGCGTAGATGGTACGACCGCAGGGGGCTATGGCTACACCTTC.

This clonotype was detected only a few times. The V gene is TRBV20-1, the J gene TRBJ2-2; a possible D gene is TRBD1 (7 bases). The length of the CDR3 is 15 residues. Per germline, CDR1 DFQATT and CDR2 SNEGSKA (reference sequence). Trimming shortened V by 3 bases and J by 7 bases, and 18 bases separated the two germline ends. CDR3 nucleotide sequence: TGCAGTGCTAGCCCAGGAGGGGGCTATAACGGGGAGCTGTTTTTT. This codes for CSASPGGGYNGELFF.

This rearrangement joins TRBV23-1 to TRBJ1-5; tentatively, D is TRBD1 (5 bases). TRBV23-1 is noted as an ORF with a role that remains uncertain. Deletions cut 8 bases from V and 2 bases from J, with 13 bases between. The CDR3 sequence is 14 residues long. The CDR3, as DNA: TGCGCCAGCCCACGTACAGGATGCAATCAGCCCCAGCATTTT. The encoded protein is CASPRTGCNQPQHF.

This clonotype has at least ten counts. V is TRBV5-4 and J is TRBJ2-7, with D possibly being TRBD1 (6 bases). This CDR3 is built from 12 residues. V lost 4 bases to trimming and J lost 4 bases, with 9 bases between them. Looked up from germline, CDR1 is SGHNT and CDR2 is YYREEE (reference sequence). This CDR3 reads CASSRDIYEQYF. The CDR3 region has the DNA TGTGCCAGCAGCAGGGACATTTACGAGCAGTACTTC.

The CDR3 DNA reads TGTGCCAGCAGCCAAGAGAGGCTAGCGGGGGCCCACGAGCAGTACTTC. Protein sequence: CASSQERLAGAHEQYF. The chain recombines TRBV3-1 with TRBJ2-7; 10 bases are shared with TRBD2. The CDR3 sequence is 16 residues long. Trimming took 0 bases from V and 5 from J; bases not matched to a gene: 7. CDR1 LGHDT and CDR2 YNNKEL come from the germline V gene (reference sequence).

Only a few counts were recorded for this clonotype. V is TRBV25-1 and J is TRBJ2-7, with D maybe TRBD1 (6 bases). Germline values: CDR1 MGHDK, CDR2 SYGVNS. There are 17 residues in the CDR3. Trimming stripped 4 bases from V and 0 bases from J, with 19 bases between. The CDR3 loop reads CASSGTTWGHLSYEQYF. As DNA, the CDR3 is TGTGCCAGCAGTGGTACAACTTGGGGACACCTCTCCTACGAGCAGTACTTC.

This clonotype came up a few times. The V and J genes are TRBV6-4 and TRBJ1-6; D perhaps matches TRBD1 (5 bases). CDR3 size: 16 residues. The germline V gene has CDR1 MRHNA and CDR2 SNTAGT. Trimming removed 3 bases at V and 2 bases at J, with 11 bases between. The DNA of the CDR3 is TGTGCCAGCAGTGAGCGGGGGAGCACCTATAATTCACCCCTCCACTTT. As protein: CASSERGSTYNSPLHF.

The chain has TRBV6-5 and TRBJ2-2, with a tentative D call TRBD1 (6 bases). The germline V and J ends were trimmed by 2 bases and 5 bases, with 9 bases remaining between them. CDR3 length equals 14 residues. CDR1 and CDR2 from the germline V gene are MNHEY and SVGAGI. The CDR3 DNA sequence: TGTGCCAGCAGTTACGGACAGCAGACCGGGGAGCTGTTTTTT. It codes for CASSYGQQTGELFF.

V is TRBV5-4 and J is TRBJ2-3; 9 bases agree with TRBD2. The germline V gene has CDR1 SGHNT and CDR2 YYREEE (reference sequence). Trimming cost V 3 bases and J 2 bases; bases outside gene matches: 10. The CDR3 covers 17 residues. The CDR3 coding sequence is TGTGCCAGCAGCTCGAGAACTAGCGGGTCCTCCACAGATACGCAGTATTTT. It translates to CASSSRTSGSSTDTQYF.